Detailed here is one T cell receptor (beta chain). Its antigen is not known. The entry originates in a study of T cells in Graves' hyperthyroidism and ophthalmopathy. Study results and caveats: Most thyroid clonotypes that were expanded above 0.001 also turned up in blood.

Each diagnosis drew on symptoms, thyroxine, TRAb, thyroid ultrasound and orbital computed tomography findings. The CDR3 is 14 amino acids. V lost 0 bases, J lost 6 bases, and 13 bases lay in between. Germline lookup yields CDR1 SGDLS and CDR2 YYNGEE. Amplification of TCR beta CDR3 regions used RNA as the template. Researchers ran a first-round RT-PCR on the TCR CDR3 using the HTBI primer set. One entry per CDR3 protein results from TCRdb running MiXCR on the multiplex PCR reads. The sample yields 250,000 to 300,000 distinct CDR3 sequences, around 13% seen once. The sequence was collected from a woman aged 40 to 50 with Graves' hyperthyroidism. The rearrangement links TRBV9 to TRBJ2-7; no clear D. The sample consisted of blood. The CDR3 DNA sequence: TGTGCCAGCAGCGTAGGATTTTCGGCGAGCGAGCAGTACTTC. It codes for CASSVGFSASEQYF.